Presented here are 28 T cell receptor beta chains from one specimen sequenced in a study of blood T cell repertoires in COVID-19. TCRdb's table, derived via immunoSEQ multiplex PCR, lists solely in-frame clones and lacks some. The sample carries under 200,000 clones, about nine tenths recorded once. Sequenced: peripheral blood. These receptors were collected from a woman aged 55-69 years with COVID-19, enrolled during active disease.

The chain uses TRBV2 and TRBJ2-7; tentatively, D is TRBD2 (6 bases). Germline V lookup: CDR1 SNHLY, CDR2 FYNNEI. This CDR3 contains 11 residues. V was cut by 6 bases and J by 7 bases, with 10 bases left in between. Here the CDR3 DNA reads TGTGCCAGCAGCGGAGGGATGGAGCAGTACTTC. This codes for CASSGGMEQYF. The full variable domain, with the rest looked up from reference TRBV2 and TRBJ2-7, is EPEVTQTPSHQVTQMGQEVILRCVPISNHLYFYWYRQILGQKVEFLVSFYNNEISEKSEIFDDQFSVERPDGSNFTLKIRSTKLEDSAMYFCASSGGMEQYFGPGTRLTVT.

DNA for the CDR3: TGTGCCTGGAGTTCCCCCCGGACTAGCGAGAAAGAGACCCAGTACTTC. It codes for CAWSSPRTSEKETQYF. V and J are TRBV30 and TRBJ2-5, with 9 bases aligning to TRBD2. Germline lookup yields CDR1 GTSNPN and CDR2 SVGIG (reference sequence). With 2 bases clipped from V and 3 bases from J, the junction kept 10 bases outside the gene matches. The CDR3 runs 16 residues.

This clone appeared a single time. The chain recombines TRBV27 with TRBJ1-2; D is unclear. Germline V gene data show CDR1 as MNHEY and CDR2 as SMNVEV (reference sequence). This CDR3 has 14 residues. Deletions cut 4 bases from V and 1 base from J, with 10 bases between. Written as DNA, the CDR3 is TGTGCCAGCAGTTCCCGGCGGGTTAACTATGGCTACACCTTC. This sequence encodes CASSSRRVNYGYTF.

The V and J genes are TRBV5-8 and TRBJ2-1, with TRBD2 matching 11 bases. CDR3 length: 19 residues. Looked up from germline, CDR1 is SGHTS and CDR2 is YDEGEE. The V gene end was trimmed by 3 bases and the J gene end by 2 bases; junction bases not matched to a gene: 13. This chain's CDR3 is CASSSTRLAGGGTYNEQFF. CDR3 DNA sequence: TGTGCCAGCAGCTCTACTCGGCTAGCGGGAGGAGGAACCTACAATGAGCAGTTCTTC.

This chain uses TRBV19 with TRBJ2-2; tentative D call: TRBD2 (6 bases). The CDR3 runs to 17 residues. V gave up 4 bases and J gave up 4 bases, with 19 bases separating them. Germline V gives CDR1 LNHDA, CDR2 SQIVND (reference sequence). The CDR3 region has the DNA TGTGCCAGTAGTAGGGCTAGCGACATCCCTGGCACCGGGGAGCTGTTTTTT. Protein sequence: CASSRASDIPGTGELFF.

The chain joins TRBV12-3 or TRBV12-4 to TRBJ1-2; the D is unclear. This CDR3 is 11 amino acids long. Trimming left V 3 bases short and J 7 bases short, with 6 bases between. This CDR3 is CASSFEVGYTF. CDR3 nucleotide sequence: TGTGCCAGCAGTTTTGAGGTTGGCTACACCTTC.

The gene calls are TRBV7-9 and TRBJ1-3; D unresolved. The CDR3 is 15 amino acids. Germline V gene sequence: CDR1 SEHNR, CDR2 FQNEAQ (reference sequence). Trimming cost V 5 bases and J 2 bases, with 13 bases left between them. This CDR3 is CASSPPVGAGNTIYF. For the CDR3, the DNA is TGTGCCAGCAGCCCCCCGGTCGGGGCTGGAAACACCATATATTTT.

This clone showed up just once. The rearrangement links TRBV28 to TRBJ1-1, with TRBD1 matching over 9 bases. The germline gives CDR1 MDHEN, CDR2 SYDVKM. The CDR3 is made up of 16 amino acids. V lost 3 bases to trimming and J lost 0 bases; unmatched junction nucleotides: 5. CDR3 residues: CASSFGTGFMNTEAFF. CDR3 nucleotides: TGTGCCAGCAGTTTCGGGACAGGGTTCATGAACACTGAAGCTTTCTTT.

DNA for the CDR3: TGCGCCAGCAGCCAAGAAAGTATGGGACTTCCCTACGAGCAGTACTTC. The encoded protein is CASSQESMGLPYEQYF. V gene TRBV4-1 combines with J gene TRBJ2-7, with a weak D call TRBD2 (6 bases). The V gene lost 0 bases and the J gene lost 2 bases, with 14 bases spanning the gap. The CDR3 covers 16 residues. The germline gives CDR1 MGHRA, CDR2 YSYEKL.

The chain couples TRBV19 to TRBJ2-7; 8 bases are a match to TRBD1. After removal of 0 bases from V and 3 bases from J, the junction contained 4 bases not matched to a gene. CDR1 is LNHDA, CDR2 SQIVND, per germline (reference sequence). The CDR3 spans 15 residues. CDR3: CASSIDLGQGYEQYF. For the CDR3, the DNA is TGTGCCAGTAGTATAGATCTTGGACAGGGCTACGAGCAGTACTTC.

CDR3 sequence: CAWSKAGLGNTIYF. The CDR3 DNA is TGTGCCTGGAGTAAAGCAGGGCTGGGGAACACCATATATTTT. V usage is TRBV30 and J usage is TRBJ1-3, with D possibly TRBD1 on 5 matching bases. The CDR3 sequence is 14 residues long. V shed 2 bases and J shed 7 bases, with 15 bases lying between them. The germline V gene encodes CDR1 GTSNPN and CDR2 SVGIG (reference sequence).

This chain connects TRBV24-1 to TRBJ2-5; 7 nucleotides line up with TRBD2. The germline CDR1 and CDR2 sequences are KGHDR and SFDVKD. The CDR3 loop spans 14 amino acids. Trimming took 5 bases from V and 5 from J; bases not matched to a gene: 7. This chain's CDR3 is CATSGAGVAETQYF. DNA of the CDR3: TGTGCCACCAGTGGGGCGGGAGTGGCGGAGACCCAGTACTTC.

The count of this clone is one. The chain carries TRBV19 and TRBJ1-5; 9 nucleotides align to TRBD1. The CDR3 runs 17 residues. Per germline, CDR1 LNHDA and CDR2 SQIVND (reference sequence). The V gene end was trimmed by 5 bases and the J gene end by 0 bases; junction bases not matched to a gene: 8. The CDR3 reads CASSVKDRGFSNQPQHF. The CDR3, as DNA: TGTGCCAGTAGTGTGAAGGACAGGGGTTTTAGCAATCAGCCCCAGCATTTT.

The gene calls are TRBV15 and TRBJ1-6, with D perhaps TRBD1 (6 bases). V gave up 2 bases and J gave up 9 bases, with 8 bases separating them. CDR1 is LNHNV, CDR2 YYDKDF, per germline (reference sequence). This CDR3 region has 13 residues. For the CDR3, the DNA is TGTGCCACCAGCAGAAGGGACATTTCACCCCTCCACTTT. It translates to CATSRRDISPLHF. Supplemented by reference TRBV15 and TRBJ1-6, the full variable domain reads DAMVIQNPRYQVTQFGKPVTLSCSQTLNHNVMYWYQQKSSQAPKLLFHYYDKDFNNEADTPDNFQSRRPNTSFCFLDIRSPGLGDTAMYLCATSRRDISPLHFGNGTRLTVT.

This CDR3 is CSVRSSGASPSYEQYF. In DNA, the CDR3 is TGCAGCGTCAGGTCTAGCGGGGCCTCCCCCTCCTACGAGCAGTACTTC. The gene calls are TRBV29-1 and TRBJ2-7; TRBD2 matches at 9 bases. The ends lost 6 bases at V and 0 bases at J; junction bases unmatched: 12. This CDR3 has 16 amino acids. Germline V gene sequence: CDR1 SQVTM, CDR2 ANQGSEA.

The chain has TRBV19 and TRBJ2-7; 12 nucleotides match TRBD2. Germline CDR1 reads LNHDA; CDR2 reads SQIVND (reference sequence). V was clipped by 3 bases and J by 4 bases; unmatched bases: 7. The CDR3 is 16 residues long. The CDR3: CASSISSGRASYEQYF. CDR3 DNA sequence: TGTGCCAGTAGTATTTCTAGCGGGAGGGCATCTTACGAGCAGTACTTC.

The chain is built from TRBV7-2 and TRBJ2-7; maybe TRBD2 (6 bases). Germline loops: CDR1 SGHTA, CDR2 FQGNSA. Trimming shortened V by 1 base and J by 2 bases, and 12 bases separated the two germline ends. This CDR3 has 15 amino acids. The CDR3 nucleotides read TGTGCCAGCAGCTTAGTGGAGCGGGCCCCCTACGAGCAGTACTTC. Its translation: CASSLVERAPYEQYF.

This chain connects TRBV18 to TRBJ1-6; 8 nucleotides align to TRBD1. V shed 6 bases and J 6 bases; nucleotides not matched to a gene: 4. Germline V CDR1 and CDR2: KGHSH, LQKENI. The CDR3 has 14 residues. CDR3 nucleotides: TGTGCCAGCTCTCCTGGACAGGGTAATTCACCCCTCCACTTT. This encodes CASSPGQGNSPLHF.

The CDR3 nucleotides read TGTGCCAGCAGCTTATACAAGAATACCGGGGAGCTGTTTTTT. It codes for CASSLYKNTGELFF. The V call is TRBV11-3, the J call TRBJ2-2; D is unclear. Trimming left V 2 bases short and J 5 bases short, with 9 bases between. CDR1 is SGHNT and CDR2 is YENEEA in the germline V gene. The CDR3 loop spans 14 amino acids.

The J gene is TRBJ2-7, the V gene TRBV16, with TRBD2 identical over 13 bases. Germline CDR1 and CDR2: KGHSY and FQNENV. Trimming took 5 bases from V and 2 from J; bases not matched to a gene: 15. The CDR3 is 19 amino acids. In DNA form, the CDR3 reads TGTGCCAGCAGCGCTATCGGGACTAGCGGGACCCTTTTACCCTACGAGCAGTACTTC. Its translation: CASSAIGTSGTLLPYEQYF.

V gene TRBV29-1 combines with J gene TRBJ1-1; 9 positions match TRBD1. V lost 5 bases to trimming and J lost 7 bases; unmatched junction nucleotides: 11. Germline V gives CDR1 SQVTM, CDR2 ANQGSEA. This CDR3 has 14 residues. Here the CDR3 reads CSVRGDRVFGEAFF. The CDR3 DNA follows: TGCAGCGTTAGGGGGGACAGGGTTTTCGGTGAAGCTTTCTTT.

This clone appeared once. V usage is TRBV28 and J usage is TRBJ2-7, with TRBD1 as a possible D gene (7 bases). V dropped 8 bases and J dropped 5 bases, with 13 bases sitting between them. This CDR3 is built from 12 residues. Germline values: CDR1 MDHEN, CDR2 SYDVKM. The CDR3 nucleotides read TGTGCCAGCTTCAGGGGGGTCCACGAGCAGTACTTC. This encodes CASFRGVHEQYF.

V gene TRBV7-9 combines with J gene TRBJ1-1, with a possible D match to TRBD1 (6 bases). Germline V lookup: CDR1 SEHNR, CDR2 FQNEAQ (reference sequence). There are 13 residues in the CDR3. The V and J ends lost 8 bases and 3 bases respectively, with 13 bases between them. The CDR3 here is CASGTGSDTEAFF. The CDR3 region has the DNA TGTGCCAGCGGCACAGGGTCGGACACTGAAGCTTTCTTT.

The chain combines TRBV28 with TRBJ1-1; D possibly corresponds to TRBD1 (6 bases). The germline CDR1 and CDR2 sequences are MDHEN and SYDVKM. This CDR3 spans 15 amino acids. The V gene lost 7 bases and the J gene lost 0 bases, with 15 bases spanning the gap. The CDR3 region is CASNGGGLMNTEAFF. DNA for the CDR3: TGTGCCAGCAATGGCGGGGGCCTTATGAACACTGAAGCTTTCTTT.

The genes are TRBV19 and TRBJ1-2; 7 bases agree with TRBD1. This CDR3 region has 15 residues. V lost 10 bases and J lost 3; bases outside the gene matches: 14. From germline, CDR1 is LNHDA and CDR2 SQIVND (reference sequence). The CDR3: CATSQGLTSDYGYTF. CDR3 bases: TGTGCCACTTCACAGGGGTTGACGTCGGACTATGGCTACACCTTC.

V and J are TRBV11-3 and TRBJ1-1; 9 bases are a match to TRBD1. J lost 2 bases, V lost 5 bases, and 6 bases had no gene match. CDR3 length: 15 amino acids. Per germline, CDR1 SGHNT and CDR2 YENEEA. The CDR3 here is CASSKRGQGNTEAFF. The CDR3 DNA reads TGTGCCAGCAGCAAAAGGGGACAGGGAAACACTGAAGCTTTCTTT.

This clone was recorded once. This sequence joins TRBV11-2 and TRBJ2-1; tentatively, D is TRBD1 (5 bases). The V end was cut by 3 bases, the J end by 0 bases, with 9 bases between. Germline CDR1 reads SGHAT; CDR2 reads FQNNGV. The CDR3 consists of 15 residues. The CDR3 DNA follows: TGTGCCAGCAGCTTCTGGGGCGGCTCCTACAATGAGCAGTTCTTC. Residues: CASSFWGGSYNEQFF.

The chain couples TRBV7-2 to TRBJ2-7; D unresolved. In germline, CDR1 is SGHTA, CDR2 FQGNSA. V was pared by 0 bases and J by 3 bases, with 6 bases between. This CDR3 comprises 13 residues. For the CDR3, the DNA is TGTGCCAGCAGCTTAGCGGTCAGCTACGAGCAGTACTTC. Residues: CASSLAVSYEQYF.